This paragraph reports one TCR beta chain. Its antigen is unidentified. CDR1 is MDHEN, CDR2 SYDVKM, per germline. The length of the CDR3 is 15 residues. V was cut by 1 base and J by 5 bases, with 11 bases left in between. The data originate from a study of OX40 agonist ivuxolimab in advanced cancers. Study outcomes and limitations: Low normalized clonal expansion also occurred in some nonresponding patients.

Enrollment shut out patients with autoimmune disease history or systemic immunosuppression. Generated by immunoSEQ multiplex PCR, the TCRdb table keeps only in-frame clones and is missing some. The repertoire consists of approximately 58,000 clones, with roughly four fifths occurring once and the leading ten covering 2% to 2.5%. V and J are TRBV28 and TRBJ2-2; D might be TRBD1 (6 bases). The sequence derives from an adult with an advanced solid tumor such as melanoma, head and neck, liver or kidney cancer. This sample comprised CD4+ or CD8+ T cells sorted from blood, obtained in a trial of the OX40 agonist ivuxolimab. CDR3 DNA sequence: TGTGCCAGCAGTTTATTCCAGGGGTCGACCGGGGAGCTGTTTTTT. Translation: CASSLFQGSTGELFF.